This T cell receptor (beta chain) appears in the sequencing data of a study of T cell repertoires in cytomegalovirus infection. The CDR3 totals 16 residues. Between the trimmed V and J ends, which lost 7 bases and 3 bases, there was a span of 18 bases. The germline V gene encodes CDR1 LGHNA and CDR2 YNFKEQ. With regard to this clonotype: What it binds is not known.

One entry per CDR3 protein results from TCRdb running MiXCR on the reads. The sample includes about 770,000 distinct CDR3 sequences, 29% of them seen just once. The sequence was collected from a human donor in good health (CMV status not recorded). Some clones in this sample may be carry-over from other donors' samples. The sample here was cultured CD8+ T cells from PBMCs, taken from culture after CMV antigen stimulation. The rearrangement uses TRBV4-2 and TRBJ2-2; D remains ambiguous. The CDR3 region has the DNA TGTGCCAGCACCCAGGACGTTCGAGAGGACACCGGGGAGCTGTTTTTT. It encodes CASTQDVREDTGELFF.